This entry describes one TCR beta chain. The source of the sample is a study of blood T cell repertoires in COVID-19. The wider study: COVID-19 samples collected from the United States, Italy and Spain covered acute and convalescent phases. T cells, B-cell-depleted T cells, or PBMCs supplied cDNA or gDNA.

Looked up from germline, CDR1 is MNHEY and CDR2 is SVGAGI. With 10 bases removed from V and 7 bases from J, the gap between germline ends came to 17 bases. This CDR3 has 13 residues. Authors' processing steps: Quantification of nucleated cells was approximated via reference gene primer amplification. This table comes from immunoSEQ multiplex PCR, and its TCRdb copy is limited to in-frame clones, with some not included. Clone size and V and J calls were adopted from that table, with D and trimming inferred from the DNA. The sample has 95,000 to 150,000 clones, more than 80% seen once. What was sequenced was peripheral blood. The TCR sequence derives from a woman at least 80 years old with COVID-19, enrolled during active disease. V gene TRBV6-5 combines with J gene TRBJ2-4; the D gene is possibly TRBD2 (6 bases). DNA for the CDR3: TGTGCCATCCTCCCCGCGGGAAGGAACATTCAGTACTTC. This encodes CAILPAGRNIQYF.